This TCR beta chain was found in a study of blood T cell repertoires in COVID-19. CDR1 is LNHDA, CDR2 SQIVND, per germline (reference sequence). The CDR3 has 16 residues. Deletions cut 3 bases from V and 1 base from J, with 16 bases between. TCRdb's table, derived via immunoSEQ multiplex PCR, lists solely in-frame clones and lacks some. The sample shows under 150,000 clones, 90% of them seen only once. This clonotype was obtained from a man aged 55 to 70 with COVID-19, enrolled during active disease. This rearrangement joins TRBV19 to TRBJ2-7; a weak D match, TRBD1 (6 bases). The specimen sequenced was peripheral blood. The CDR3 loop is CASSMWNRVGSYEQYF. Written as DNA, the CDR3 is TGTGCCAGTAGTATGTGGAACAGGGTAGGGTCCTACGAGCAGTACTTC.